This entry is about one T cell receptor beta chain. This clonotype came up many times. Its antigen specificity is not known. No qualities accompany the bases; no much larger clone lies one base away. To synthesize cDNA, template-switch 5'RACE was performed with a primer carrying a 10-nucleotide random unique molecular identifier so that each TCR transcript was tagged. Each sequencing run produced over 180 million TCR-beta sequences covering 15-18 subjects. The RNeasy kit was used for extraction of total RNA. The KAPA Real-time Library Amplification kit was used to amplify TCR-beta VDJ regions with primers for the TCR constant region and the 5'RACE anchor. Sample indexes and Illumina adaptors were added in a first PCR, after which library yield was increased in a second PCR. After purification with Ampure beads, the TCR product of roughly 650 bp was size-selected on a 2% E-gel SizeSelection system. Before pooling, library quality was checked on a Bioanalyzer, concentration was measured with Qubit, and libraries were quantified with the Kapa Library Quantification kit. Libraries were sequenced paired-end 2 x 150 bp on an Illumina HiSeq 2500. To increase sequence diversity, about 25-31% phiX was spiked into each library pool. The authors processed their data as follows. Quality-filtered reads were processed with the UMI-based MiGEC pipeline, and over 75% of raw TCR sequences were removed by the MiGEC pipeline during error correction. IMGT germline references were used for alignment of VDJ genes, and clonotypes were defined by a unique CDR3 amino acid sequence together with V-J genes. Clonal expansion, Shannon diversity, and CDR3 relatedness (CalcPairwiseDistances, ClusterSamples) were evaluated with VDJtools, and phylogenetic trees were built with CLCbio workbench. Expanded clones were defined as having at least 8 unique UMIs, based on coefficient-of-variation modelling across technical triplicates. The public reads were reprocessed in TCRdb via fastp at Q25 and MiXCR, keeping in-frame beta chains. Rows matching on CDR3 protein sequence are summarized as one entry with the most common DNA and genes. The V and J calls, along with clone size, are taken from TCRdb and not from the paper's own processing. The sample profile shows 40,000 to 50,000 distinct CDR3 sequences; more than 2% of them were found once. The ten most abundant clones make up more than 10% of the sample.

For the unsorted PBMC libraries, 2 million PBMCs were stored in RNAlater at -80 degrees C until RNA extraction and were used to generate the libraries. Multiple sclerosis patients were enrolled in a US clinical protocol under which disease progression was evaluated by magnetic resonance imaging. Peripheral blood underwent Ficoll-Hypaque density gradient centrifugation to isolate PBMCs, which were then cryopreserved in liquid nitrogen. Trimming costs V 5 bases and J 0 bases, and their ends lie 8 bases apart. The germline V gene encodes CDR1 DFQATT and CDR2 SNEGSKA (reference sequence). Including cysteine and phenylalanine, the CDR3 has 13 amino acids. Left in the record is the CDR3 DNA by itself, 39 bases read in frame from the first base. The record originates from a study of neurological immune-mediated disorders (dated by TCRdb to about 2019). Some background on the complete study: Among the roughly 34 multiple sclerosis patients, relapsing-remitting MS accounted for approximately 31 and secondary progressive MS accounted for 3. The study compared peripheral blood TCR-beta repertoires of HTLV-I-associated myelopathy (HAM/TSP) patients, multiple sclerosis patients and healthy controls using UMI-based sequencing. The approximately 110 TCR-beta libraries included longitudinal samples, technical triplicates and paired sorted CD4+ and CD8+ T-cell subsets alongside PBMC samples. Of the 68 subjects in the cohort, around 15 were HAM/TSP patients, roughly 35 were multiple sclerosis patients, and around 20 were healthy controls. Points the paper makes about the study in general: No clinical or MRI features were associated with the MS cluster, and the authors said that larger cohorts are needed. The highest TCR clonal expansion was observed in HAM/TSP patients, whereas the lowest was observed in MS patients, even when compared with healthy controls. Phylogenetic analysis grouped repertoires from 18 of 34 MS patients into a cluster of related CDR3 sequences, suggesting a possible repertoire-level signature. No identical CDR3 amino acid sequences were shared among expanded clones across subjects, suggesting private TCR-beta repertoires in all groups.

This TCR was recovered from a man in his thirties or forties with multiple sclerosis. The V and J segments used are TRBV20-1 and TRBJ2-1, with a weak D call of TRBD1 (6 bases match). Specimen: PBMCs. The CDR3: CSAGQFSYNEQFF. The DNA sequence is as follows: TGCAGTGCTGGACAGTTCTCCTACAATGAGCAGTTCTTC.